This T cell receptor beta chain was captured in a study of early stage breast cancer tumors. Sequencing was performed with immunoSEQ multiplex PCR; in TCRdb, only in-frame clones are kept and a portion is missing. This table holds 70,000 or so clones, 75% to 90% found once. This clone was picked up a small number of times. The V end was cut by 2 bases, the J end by 4 bases, with 8 bases between. Germline V lookup: CDR1 MDHEN, CDR2 SYDVKM. The length of the CDR3 is 13 residues. The sequencing input was blood. J is TRBJ1-1 and V is TRBV28; perhaps TRBD1 as D (5 bases). This TCR was sampled from a middle-aged person with breast cancer. This CDR3 reads CASSLQGGTEAFF. The CDR3 nucleotides are TGTGCCAGCAGTTTACAGGGCGGCACTGAAGCTTTCTTT.